This entry is about one TCR beta chain. This entry is derived from a study of cytomegalovirus exposure and HLA in healthy donors. The germline CDR1 and CDR2 sequences are MNHEY and SMNVEV (reference sequence). V gave up 5 bases and J gave up 0 bases, with 13 bases separating them. This CDR3 contains 15 residues. Both 60 Vbeta primers and 13 Jbeta primers went into the PCR. TCRdb's copy holds only in-frame clones and misses some; the assay was immunoSEQ multiplex PCR. The profile shows about 60,000 clones, about 72% of them singletons. This chain connects TRBV27 to TRBJ1-1; D possibly corresponds to TRBD1 (5 bases). This receptor was obtained from a woman in her thirties or forties in good health and CMV-seropositive. The sequenced sample was PBMCs. The CDR3 reads CASSGSTVLNTEAFF. In nucleotides, the CDR3 is TGTGCCAGCAGTGGATCGACAGTATTGAACACTGAAGCTTTCTTT.